This T cell receptor beta chain was recorded in a study of CD8+CD57+ T cells in acquired aplastic anemia. Overall study: Quantities of DNA derived from sorted CD4+ and CD8+ cells averaged around 3 ug. Study-wide points: No significant difference in CD8+ Simpson's diversity was found between patients and controls.

The CDR3 is 13 residues long. Per the germline V gene, CDR1 is SGHRS and CDR2 is YFSETQ. Trimming removed 3 bases from V and 6 bases from J; junction bases left unmatched: 3. Genomic DNA templated the TCR beta VDJ and CDR3 profiling. From the reads, TCRdb called clonotypes with MiXCR, one entry per CDR3 protein. Here the sample spans roughly 180,000 distinct CDR3 sequences, over 60% being singletons. This clonotype has only a few counts. Its matching antigen is unknown. The TCR sequence derives from a human donor with severe aplastic anemia or a healthy control (not recorded which). The sample comprised sorted CD4+, CD8+, or CD8+CD57+ T cells (not recorded which) from PBMCs. The V gene is TRBV5-1, the J gene TRBJ2-1; 7 positions match TRBD2. As DNA, the CDR3 is TGCGCCAGCAGCTCCGGACTAGTCAATGAGCAGTTCTTC. It specifies CASSSGLVNEQFF.